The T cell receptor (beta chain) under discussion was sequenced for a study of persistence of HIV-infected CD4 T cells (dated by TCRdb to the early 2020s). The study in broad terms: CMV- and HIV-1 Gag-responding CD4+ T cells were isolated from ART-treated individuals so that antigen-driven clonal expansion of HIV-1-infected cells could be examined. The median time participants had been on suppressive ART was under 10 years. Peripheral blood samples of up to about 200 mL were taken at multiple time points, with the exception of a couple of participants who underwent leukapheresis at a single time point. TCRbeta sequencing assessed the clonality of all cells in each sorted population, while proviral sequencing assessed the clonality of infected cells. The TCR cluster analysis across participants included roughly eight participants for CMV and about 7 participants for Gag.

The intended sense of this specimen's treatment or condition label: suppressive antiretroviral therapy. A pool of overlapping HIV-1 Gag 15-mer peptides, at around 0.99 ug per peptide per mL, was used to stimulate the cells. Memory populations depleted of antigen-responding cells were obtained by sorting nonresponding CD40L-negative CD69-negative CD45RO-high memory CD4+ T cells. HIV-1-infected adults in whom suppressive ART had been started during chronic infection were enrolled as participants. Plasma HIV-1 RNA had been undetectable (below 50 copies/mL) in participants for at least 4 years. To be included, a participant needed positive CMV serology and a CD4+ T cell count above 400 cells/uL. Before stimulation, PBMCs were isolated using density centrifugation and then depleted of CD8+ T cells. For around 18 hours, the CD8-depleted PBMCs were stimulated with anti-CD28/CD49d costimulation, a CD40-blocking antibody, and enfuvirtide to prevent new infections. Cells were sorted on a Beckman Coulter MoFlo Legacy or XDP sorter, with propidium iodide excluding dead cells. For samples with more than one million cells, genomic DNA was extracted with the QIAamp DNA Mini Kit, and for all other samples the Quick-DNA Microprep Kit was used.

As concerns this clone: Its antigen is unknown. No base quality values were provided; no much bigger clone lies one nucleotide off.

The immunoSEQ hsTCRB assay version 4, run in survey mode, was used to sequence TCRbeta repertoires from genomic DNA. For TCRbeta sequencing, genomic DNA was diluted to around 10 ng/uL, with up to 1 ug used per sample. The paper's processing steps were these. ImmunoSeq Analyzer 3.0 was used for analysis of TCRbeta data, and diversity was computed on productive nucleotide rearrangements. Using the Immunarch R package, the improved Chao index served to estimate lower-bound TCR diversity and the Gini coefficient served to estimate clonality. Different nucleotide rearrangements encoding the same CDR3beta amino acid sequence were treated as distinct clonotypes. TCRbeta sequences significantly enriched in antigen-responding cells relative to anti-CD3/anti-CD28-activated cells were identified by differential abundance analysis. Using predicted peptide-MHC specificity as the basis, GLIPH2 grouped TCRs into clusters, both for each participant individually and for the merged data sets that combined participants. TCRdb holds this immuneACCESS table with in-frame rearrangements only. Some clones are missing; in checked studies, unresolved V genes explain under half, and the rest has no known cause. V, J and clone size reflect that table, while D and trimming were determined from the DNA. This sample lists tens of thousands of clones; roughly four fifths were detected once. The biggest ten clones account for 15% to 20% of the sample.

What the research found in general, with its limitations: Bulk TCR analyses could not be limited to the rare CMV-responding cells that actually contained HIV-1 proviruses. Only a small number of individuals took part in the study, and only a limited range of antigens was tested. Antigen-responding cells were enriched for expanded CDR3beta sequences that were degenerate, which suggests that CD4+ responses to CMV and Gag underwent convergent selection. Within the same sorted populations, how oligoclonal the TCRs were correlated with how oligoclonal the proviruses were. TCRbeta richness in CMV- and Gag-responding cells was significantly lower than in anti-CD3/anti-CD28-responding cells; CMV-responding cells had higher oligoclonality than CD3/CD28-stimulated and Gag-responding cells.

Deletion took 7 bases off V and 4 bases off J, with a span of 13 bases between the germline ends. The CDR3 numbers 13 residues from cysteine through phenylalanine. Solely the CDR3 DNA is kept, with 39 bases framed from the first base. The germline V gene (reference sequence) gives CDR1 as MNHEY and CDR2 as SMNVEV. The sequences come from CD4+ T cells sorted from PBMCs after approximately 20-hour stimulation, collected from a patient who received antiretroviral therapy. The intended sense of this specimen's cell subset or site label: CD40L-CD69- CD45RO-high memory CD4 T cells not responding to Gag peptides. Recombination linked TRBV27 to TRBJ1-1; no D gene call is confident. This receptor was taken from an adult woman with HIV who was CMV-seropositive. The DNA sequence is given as TGTGCCAGCACTTCTCGGGATCGCACTGAAGCTTTCTTT. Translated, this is CASTSRDRTEAFF.